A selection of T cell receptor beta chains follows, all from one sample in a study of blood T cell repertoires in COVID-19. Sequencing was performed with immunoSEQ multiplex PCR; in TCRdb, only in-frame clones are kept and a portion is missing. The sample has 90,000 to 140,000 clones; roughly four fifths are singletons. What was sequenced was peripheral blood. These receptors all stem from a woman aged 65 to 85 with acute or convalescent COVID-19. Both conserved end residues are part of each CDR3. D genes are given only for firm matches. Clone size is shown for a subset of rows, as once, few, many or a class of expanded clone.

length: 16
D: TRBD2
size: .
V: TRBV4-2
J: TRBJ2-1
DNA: TGTGCCAGCAGCCATGGTATAGCGGGAGAAGGCGGTGAGCAGTTCTTC
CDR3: CASSHGIAGEGGEQFF

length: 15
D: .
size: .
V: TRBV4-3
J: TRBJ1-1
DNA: TGCGCCAGCAGCCAAGATGGGACACCAGACACTGAAGCTTTCTTT
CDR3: CASSQDGTPDTEAFF

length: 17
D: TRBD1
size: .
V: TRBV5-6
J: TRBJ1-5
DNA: TGTGCCAGCAGCTTGAGGAGGGGCTTGACAGGGGATCAGCCCCAGCATTTT
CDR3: CASSLRRGLTGDQPQHF

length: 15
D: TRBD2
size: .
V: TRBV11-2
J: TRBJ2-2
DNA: TGTGCCAGCAGCTATAGCGGGGCCGGCACCGGGGAGCTGTTTTTT
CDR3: CASSYSGAGTGELFF

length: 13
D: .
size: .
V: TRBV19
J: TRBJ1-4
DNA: TGTGCCAGTTCAAACACGGAGAATGAAAAACTGTTTTTT
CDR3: CASSNTENEKLFF

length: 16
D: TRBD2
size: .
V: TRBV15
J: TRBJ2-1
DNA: TGTGCCACCAGCAGCGGTGTAGCGGGGGCCGACAATGAGCAGTTCTTC
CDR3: CATSSGVAGADNEQFF

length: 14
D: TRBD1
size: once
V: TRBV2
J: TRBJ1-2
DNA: TGTGCCAGCAGTGTCGGGGACAGGGCAAATGGCTACACCTTC
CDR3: CASSVGDRANGYTF

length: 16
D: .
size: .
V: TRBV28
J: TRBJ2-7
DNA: TGTGCCAGCAGTTACCAGTTCAGTAGCGATTCCTACGAGCAGTACTTC
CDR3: CASSYQFSSDSYEQYF

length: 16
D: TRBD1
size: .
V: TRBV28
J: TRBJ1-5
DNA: TGTGCCAGCAGTTTACCCAGGGGGTCGGGCAATCAGCCCCAGCATTTT
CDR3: CASSLPRGSGNQPQHF

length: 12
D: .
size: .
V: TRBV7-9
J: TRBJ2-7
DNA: TGTGCCAGCAGTTCCGATCCGGGAGAGCAGTACTTC
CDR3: CASSSDPGEQYF

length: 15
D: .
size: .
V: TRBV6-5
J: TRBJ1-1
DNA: TGTGCCAGCAGGACTATGTGGGGGGGGAACGCTGAAGCTTTCTTT
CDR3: CASRTMWGGNAEAFF

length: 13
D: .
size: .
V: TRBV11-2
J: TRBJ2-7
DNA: TGTGCCAGCAGCTTACTCCCGGTCCACGAGCAGTACTTC
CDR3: CASSLLPVHEQYF

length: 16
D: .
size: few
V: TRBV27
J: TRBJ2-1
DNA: TGTGCCAGCAGAGACCCAGGCGGGGAATTCTACAATGAGCAGTTCTTC
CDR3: CASRDPGGEFYNEQFF

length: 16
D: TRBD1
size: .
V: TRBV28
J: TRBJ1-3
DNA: TGTGCCAGCAGAGAACACCGGGACAGGGGAAGAAACACCATATATTTT
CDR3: CASREHRDRGRNTIYF

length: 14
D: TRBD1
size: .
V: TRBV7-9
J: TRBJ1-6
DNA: TGTGCCAGCAGCTCGGACAGGGTTAATTCACCCCTCCACTTT
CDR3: CASSSDRVNSPLHF

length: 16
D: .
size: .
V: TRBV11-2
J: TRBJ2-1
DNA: TGTGCCAGCAGCTCCGCACTAGCAGTGGCTGACAATGAGCAGTTCTTC
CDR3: CASSSALAVADNEQFF

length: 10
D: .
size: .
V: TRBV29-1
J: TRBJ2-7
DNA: TGCAGCGCCATCAGTAACGAGCAGTACTTC
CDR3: CSAISNEQYF

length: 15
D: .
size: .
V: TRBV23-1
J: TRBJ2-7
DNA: TGCGCCAGCAGTCAGGCCGGAGGGGCGACCTACGAGCAGTACTTC
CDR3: CASSQAGGATYEQYF

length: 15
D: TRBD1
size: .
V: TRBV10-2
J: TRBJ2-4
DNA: TGCGCCAGCGGGAGTCCGGGGCAGGGGGCAAACATTCAGTACTTC
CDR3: CASGSPGQGANIQYF

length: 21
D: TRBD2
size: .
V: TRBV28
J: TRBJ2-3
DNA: TGTGCCAGCAGTTTATTTCGGACTAGCGGGATCCTTTTCCCTGGCACAGATACGCAGTATTTT
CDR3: CASSLFRTSGILFPGTDTQYF

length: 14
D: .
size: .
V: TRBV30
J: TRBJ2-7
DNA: TGTGCCTGGAACAGGGCCCCCCGGTACTACGAGCAGTACTTC
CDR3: CAWNRAPRYYEQYF

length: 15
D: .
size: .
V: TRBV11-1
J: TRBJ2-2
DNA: TGTGCCAGCAGCTCGCTGGGGGCTGGGGCCGGGGAGCTGTTTTTT
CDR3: CASSSLGAGAGELFF

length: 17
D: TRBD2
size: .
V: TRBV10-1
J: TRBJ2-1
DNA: TGCGCCAGCAGTGAGTCTGCTAGCGGGGGCCTATACAATGAGCAGTTCTTC
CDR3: CASSESASGGLYNEQFF

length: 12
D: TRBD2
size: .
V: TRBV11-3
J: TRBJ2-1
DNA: TGTGCCAGCAGTGGGGGGGACAATGAGCAGTTCTTC
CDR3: CASSGGDNEQFF

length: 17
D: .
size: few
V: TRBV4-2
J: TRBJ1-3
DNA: TGTGCCAGCAGCCAAGGGGTCAGGCGCCCCTCTGGAAACACCATATATTTT
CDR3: CASSQGVRRPSGNTIYF

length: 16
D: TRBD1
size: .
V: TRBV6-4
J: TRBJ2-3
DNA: TGTGCCAGCAGCGAAGCGGGACAGGGGACCACAGATACGCAGTATTTT
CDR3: CASSEAGQGTTDTQYF

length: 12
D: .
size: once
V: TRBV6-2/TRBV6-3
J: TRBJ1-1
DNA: TGTGCCAGCAGTTACCGGGTGGAGGGAGCTTTCTTT
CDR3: CASSYRVEGAFF